This T cell receptor beta chain was profiled in a study of vaccination and CD4 T cells after COVID-19. The treatment was: approximately 10-day PBMC culture with coronavirus spike peptide pools or control peptides (ViraFEST assay). Gathered ahead of the COVID-19 pandemic (2011-2018) were the CD4+ T cells of the unexposed donor. ViraFEST grew antigen-specific T cells using peptide pools, then sequenced TCRs. It was SARS-CoV-2 S/N and four cold-coronavirus spikes that probed unexposed-donor CD4+ T cells, cells permitting. Study-wide results and caveats: A median 86.3% of convalescent patients' SARS-CoV-2-reactive clones emerged only after vaccination.

There are 15 residues in the CDR3. Trimming cost V 0 bases and J 3 bases, with 7 bases left between them. The germline gives CDR1 SGHNT, CDR2 YYREEE (reference sequence). Sequenced with the Oncomine TCR Beta short-read assay was DNA taken from cultured CD4+ T cells. In this case, cultured CD4+ T cells provided the extracted genomic DNA. TCRdb reprocessed the PCR reads with MiXCR, giving one entry per CDR3 protein. Of approximately 7,000 distinct CDR3 sequences in the sample, more than 50% are singletons; the top ten hold 15% to 20%. This clonotype has a single count. Its antigen remains unidentified. This receptor was taken from a human donor in good health. The sequencing sample was made of CD4+ T cells from blood, cultured in vitro. J is TRBJ1-6 and V is TRBV5-4; D call uncertain. The CDR3 nucleotides are TGTGCCAGCAGCTTGGAGGCCAGCTATAATTCACCCCTCCACTTT. This encodes CASSLEASYNSPLHF.